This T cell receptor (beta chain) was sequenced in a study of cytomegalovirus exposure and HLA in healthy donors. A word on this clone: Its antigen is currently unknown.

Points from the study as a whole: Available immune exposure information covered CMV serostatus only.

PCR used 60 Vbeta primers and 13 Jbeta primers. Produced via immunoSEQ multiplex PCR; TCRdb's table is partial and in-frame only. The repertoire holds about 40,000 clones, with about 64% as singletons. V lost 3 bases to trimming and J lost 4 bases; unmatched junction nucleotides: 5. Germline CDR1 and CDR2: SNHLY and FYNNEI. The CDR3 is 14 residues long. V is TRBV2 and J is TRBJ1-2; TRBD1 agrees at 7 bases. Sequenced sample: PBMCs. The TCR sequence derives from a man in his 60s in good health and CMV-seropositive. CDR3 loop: CASSERGRFYGYTF. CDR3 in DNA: TGTGCCAGCAGTGAGAGGGGGCGATTCTATGGCTACACCTTC.